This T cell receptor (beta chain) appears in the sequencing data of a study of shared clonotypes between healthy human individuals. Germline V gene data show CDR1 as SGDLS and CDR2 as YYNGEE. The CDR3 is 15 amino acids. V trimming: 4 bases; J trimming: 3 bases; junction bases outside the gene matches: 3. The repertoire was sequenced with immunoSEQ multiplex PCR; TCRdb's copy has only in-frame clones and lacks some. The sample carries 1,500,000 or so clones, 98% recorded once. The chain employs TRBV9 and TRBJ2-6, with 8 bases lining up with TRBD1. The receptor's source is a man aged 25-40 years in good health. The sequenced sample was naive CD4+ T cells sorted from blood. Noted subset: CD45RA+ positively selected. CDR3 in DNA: TGTGCCAGCAGCTCCAGGGGGCTTGGGGCCAACGTCCTGACTTTC. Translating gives CASSSRGLGANVLTF. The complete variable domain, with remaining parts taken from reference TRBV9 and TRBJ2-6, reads DSGVTQTPKHLITATGQRVTLRCSPRSGDLSVYWYQQSLDQGLQFLIQYYNGEERAKGNILERFSAQQFPDLHSELNLSSLELGDSALYFCASSSRGLGANVLTFGAGSRLTVL.